A selection of T cell receptor beta chains follows, all from one sample in a study of metastatic and nonmetastatic thyroid tumors. TCRdb used MiXCR to call clones anew from the PCR reads. The sample contains 40,000 to 45,000 clones, 16% of which appear only once. Sequencing was done on a sample of blood. These receptors all stem from a female donor with papillary thyroid cancer or a benign thyroid nodule (not recorded which). Some clones in this sample may be carry-over from other donors' samples. Each CDR3 is given with its conserved first and last residue. A D gene is named only where the DNA matches it firmly. A clone size is listed for some rows: how often the clone was seen (once, few, many), or a class if it is expanded.

-	TRBV7-9	TRBD1	TRBJ1-2	CASSLWDSNLYGYTF	TGTGCCAGCAGCTTATGGGACAGCAACCTCTATGGCTACACCTTC
-	TRBV20-1	-	TRBJ2-1	CSARDTRISGIYNEQFF	TGCAGTGCTAGAGATACAAGAATTAGCGGTATCTACAATGAGCAGTTCTTC
many	TRBV6-1	TRBD1	TRBJ1-1	CASSSTGDTEAFF	TGTGCCAGCAGCTCTACAGGGGACACTGAAGCTTTCTTT
many	TRBV19	-	TRBJ2-5	CATRRMETQYF	TGTGCCACCAGGAGAATGGAGACCCAGTACTTC
many	TRBV28	-	TRBJ1-6	CASTPMGFNSPLHF	TGTGCCAGCACCCCTATGGGGTTCAATTCACCCCTCCACTTT
many	TRBV7-2	-	TRBJ1-6	CASSQSPGVYNSPLHF	TGTGCCAGCAGCCAAAGCCCAGGGGTATATAATTCACCCCTCCACTTT
many	TRBV7-9	-	TRBJ1-3	CASSLATGNTIYF	TGTGCCAGCAGCTTAGCCACGGGAAACACCATATATTTT
many	TRBV28	TRBD1	TRBJ1-2	CASRNDRGHGYTF	TGTGCCAGCAGGAATGACAGGGGGCATGGCTACACCTTC
many	TRBV20-1	TRBD1	TRBJ2-1	CSARGGQGLSNEQFF	TGCAGTGCTAGAGGGGGACAGGGGTTGTCCAATGAGCAGTTCTTC
-	TRBV6-2/TRBV6-3	-	TRBJ1-1	CASRRGSLTEAFF	TGTGCCAGCAGACGAGGGTCGCTCACTGAAGCTTTCTTT
many	TRBV20-1	-	TRBJ2-2	CSAAGTKNTGELFF	TGCAGTGCTGCCGGGACAAAGAACACCGGGGAGCTGTTTTTT
many	TRBV7-9	TRBD1	TRBJ2-5	CASREQGKEETQYF	TGTGCCAGCAGGGAACAGGGGAAGGAAGAGACCCAGTACTTC